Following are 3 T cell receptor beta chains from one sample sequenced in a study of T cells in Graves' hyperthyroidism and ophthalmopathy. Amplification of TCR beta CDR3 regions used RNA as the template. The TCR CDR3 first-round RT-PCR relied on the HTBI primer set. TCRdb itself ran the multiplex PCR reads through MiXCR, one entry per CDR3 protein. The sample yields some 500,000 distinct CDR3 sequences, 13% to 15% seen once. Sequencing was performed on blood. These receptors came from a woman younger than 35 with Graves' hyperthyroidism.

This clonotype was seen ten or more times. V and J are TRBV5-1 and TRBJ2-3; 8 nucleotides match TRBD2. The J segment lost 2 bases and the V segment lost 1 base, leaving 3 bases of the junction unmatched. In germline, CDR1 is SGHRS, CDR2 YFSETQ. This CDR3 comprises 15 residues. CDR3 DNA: TGCGCCAGCAGCTTGATAGCGGGACACACAGATACGCAGTATTTT. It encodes CASSLIAGHTDTQYF.

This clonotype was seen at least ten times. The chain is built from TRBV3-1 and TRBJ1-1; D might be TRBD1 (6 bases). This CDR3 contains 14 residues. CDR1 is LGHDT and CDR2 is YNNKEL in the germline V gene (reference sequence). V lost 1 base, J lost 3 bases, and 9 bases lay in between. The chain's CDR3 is CASSQVGGDTEAFF. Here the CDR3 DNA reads TGTGCCAGCAGCCAAGTCGGGGGCGACACTGAAGCTTTCTTT.

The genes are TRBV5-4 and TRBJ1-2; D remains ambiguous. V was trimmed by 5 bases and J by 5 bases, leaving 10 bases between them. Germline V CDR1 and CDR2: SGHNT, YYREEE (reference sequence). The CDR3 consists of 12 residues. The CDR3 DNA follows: TGTGCCAGCAGTGAAAGCACTTATGGCTACACCTTC. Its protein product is CASSESTYGYTF.